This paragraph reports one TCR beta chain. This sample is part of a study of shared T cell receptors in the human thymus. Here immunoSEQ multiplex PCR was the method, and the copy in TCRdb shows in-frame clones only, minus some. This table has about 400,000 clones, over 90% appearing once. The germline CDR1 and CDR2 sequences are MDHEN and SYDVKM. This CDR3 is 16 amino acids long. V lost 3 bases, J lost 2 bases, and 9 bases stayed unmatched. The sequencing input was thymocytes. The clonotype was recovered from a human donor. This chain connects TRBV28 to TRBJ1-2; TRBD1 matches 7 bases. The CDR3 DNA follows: TGTGCCAGCAGTTTTTTAGGAGGGGGCGGCAACTATGGCTACACCTTC. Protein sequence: CASSFLGGGGNYGYTF.